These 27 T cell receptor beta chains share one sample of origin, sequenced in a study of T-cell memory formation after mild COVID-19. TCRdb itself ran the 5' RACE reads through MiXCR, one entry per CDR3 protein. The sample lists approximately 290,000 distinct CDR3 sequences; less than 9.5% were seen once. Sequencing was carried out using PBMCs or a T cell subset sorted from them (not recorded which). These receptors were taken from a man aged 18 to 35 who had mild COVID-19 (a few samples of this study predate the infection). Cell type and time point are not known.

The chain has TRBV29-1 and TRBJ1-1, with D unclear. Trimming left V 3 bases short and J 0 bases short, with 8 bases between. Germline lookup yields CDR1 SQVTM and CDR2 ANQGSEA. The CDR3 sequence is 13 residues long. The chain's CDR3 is CSVEEAMNTEAFF. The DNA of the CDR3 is TGCAGCGTTGAGGAGGCCATGAACACTGAAGCTTTCTTT.

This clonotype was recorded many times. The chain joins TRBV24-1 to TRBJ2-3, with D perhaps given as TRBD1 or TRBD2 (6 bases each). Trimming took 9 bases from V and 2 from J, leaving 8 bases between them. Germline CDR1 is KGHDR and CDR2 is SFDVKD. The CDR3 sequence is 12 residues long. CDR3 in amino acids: CATGGLTDTQYF. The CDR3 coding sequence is TGTGCCACCGGGGGGCTCACAGATACGCAGTATTTT.

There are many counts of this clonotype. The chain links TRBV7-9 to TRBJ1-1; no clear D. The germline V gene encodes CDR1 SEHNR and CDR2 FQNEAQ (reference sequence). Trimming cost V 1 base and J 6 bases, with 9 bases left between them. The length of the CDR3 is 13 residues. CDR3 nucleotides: TGTGCCAGCAGCTTAGATGGAGGTGCTGAAGCTTTCTTT. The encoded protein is CASSLDGGAEAFF.

CDR3 in amino acids: CASRRSSGGVRTGELFF. The CDR3 nucleotides are TGTGCCAGCAGACGTAGCAGCGGGGGGGTTCGAACCGGGGAGCTGTTTTTT. The chain combines TRBV7-9 with TRBJ2-2, with 10 bases identical to TRBD2. V trimming: 6 bases; J trimming: 5 bases; junction bases outside the gene matches: 12. Germline-derived CDR1 and CDR2 are SEHNR and FQNEAQ (reference sequence). The CDR3 totals 17 residues.

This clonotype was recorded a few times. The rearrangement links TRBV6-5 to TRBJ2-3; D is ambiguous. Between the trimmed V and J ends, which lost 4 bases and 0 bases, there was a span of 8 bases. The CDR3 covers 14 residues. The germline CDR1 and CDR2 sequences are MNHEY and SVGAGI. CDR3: CASSSRVSTDTQYF. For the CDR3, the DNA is TGTGCCAGCAGTTCCCGGGTTAGCACAGATACGCAGTATTTT.

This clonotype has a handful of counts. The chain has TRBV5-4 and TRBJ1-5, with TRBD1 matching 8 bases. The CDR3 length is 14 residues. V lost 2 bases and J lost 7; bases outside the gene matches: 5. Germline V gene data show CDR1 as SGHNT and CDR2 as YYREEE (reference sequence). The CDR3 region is CASSLQGEEQPQHF. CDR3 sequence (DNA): TGTGCCAGCAGCTTACAGGGGGAAGAGCAGCCCCAGCATTTT.

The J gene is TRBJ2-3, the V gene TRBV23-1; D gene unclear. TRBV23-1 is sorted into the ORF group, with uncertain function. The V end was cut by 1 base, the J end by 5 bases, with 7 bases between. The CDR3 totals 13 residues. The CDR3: CASSQFSVDTQYF. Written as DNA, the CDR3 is TGCGCCAGCAGTCAATTCTCGGTAGATACGCAGTATTTT.

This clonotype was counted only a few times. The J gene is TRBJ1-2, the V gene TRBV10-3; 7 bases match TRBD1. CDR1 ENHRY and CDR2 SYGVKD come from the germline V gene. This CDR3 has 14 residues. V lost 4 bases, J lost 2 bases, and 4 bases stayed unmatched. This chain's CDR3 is CAISVGQENYGYTF. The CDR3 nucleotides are TGTGCCATCAGTGTAGGACAGGAAAACTATGGCTACACCTTC.

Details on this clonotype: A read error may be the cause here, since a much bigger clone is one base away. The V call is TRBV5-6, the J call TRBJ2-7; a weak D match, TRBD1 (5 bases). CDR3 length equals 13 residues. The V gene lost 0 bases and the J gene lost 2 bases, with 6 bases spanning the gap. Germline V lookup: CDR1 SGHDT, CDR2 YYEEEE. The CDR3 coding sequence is TGTGCCAGCAGCTTGGAGACAGCCTACGAGCAGTACGTC. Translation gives CASSLETAYEQYV.

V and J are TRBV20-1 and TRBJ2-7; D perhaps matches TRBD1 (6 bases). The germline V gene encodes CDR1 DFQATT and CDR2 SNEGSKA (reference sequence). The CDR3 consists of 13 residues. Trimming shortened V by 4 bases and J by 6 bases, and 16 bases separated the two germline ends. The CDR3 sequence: CSAIMGHPLEQYV. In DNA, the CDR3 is TGCAGTGCTATAATGGGACACCCGCTCGAGCAGTACGTC.

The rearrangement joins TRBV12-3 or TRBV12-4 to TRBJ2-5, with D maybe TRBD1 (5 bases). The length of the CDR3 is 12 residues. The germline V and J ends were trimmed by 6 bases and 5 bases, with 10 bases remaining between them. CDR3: CASSQHRETQYF. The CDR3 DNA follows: TGTGCCAGCAGCCAACACAGGGAGACCCAGTACTTC.

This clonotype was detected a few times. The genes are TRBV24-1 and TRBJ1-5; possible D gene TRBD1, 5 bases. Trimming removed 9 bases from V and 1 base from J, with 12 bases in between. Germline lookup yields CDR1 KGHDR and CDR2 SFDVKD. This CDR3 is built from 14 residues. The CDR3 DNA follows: TGTGCCACCTCGTCGGGGCTGAGCAATCAGCCCCAGCATTTT. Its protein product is CATSSGLSNQPQHF.

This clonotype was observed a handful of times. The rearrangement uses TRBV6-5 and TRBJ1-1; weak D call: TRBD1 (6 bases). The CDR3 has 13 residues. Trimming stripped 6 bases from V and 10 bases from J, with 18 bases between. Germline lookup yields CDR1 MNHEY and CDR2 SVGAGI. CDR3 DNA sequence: TGTGCCAGCAGCCAGGAGGGGGTGCGGGGAGCTTTCTTT. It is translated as CASSQEGVRGAFF.

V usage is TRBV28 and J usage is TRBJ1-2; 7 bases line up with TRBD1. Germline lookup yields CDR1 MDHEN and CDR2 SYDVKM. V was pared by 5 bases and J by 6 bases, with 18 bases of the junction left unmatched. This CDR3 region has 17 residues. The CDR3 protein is CASSPTRQGTLIDGYTF. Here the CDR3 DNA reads TGTGCCAGCAGTCCGACCAGACAGGGTACCTTAATTGATGGCTACACCTTC.

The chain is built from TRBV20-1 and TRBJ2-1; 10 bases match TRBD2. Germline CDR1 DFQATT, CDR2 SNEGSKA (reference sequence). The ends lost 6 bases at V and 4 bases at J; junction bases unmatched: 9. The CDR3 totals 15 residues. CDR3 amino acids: CSALLAGAGYNEQFF. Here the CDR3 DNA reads TGCAGTGCCCTGCTAGCGGGGGCCGGGTACAATGAGCAGTTCTTC.

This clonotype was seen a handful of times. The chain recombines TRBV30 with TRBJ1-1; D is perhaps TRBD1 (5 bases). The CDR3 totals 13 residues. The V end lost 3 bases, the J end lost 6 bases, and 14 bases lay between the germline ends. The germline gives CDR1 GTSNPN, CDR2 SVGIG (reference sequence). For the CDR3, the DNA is TGTGCCTGGAGGGGGGATGGAAACGCTGAAGCTTTCTTT. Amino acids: CAWRGDGNAEAFF.

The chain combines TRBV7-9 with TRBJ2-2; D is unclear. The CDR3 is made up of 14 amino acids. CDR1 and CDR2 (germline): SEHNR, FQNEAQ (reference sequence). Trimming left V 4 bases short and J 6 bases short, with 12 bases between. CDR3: CASSYARPAGELFF. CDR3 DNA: TGTGCCAGCAGCTACGCCAGGCCCGCCGGGGAGCTGTTTTTT.

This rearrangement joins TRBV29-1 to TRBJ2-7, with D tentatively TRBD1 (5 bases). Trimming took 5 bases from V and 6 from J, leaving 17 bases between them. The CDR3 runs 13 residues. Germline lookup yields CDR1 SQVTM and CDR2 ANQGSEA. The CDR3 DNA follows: TGCAGCGTTCTAAAAAGGGGTTTTAGCGAGCAGTACTTC. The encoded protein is CSVLKRGFSEQYF.

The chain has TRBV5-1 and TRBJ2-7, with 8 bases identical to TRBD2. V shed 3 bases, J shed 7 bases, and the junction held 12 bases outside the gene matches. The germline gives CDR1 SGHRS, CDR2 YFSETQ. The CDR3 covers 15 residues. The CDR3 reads CASSSGGSGEGEQYF. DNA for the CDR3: TGCGCCAGCAGCTCCGGAGGTAGCGGGGAGGGGGAGCAGTACTTC.

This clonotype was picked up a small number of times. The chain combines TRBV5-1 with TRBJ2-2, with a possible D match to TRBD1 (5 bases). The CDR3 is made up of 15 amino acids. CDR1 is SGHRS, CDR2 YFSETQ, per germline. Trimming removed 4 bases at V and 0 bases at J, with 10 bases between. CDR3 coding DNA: TGCGCCAGCAGCCGACAGTTCGCGAACACCGGGGAGCTGTTTTTT. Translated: CASSRQFANTGELFF. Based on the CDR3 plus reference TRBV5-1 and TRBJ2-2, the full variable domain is KAGVTQTPRYLIKTRGQQVTLSCSPISGHRSVSWYQQTPGQGLQFLFEYFSETQRNKGNFPGRFSGRQFSNSRSEMNVSTLELGDSALYLCASSRQFANTGELFFGEGSRLTVL.

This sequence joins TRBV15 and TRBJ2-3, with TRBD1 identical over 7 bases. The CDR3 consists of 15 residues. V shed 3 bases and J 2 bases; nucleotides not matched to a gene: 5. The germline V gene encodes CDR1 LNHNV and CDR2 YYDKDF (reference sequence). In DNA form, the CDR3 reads TGTGCCACCAGCAGTACGGGACAGCCCACAGATACGCAGTATTTT. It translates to CATSSTGQPTDTQYF.

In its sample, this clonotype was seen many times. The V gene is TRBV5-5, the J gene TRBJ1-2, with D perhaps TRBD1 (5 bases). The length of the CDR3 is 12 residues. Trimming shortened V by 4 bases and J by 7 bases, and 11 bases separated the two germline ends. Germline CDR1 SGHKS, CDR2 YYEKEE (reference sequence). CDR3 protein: CASSPQGGGYTF. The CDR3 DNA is TGTGCCAGCAGCCCCCAGGGCGGTGGCTACACCTTC.

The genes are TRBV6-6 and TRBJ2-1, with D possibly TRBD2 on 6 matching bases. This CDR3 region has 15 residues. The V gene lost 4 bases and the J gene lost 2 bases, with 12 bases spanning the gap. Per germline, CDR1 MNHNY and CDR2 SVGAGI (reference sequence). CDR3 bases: TGTGCCAGCAGTTCGGGGGTGACTACCTACAATGAGCAGTTCTTC. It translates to CASSSGVTTYNEQFF.

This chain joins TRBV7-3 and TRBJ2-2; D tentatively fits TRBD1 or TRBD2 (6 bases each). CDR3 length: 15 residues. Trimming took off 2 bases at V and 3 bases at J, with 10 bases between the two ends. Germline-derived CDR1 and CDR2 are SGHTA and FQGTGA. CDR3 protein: CASSLLGGDTGELFF. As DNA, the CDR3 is TGTGCCAGCAGCTTACTCGGGGGCGACACCGGGGAGCTGTTTTTT.

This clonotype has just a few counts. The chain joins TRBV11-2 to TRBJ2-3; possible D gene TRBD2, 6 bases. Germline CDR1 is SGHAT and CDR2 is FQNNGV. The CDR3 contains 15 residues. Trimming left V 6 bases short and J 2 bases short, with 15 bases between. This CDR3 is CASSPGWGDTDTQYF. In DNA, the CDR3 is TGTGCCAGCAGTCCGGGGTGGGGGGACACAGATACGCAGTATTTT.

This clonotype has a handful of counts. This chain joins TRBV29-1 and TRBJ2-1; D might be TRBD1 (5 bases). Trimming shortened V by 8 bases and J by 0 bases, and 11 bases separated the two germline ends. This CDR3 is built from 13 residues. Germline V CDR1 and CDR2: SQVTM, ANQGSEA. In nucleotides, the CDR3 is TGCAGCCTAGACAGACCCTCCTACAATGAGCAGTTCTTC. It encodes CSLDRPSYNEQFF.

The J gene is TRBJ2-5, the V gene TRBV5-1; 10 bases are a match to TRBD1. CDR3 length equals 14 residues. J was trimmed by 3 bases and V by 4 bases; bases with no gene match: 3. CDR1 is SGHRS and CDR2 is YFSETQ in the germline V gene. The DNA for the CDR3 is TGCGCCAGCAGCGGTGGGACAGGGGAAGAGACCCAGTACTTC. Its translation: CASSGGTGEETQYF.